This T cell receptor (beta chain) is drawn from a study of T cell responses to AZD1222 COVID-19 vaccine. The study's findings and limits: Spike-specific TCR breadth rose after two AZD1222 doses, and depth rose as well.

The assay was immunoSEQ multiplex PCR, and TCRdb's table has in-frame clones only and misses some. The sample includes about 140,000 clones, over 80% seen only once; the top ten take around 6.5%. V lost 5 bases and J lost 0, with 11 bases in between. CDR1 is SGHVS and CDR2 is FNYEAQ in the germline V gene. The CDR3 consists of 15 residues. As to this clone: Its cognate antigen is unknown.

The sequencing here drew on peripheral blood, taken 28 days after the second AZD1222 dose. The receptor comes from an adult who received the AZD1222 COVID-19 vaccine. The rearrangement links TRBV7-6 to TRBJ1-3, with D uncertain. CDR3 protein: CASSPGRISGNTIYF. The DNA of the CDR3 is TGTGCCAGCAGCCCCGGACGAATCTCTGGAAACACCATATATTTT.